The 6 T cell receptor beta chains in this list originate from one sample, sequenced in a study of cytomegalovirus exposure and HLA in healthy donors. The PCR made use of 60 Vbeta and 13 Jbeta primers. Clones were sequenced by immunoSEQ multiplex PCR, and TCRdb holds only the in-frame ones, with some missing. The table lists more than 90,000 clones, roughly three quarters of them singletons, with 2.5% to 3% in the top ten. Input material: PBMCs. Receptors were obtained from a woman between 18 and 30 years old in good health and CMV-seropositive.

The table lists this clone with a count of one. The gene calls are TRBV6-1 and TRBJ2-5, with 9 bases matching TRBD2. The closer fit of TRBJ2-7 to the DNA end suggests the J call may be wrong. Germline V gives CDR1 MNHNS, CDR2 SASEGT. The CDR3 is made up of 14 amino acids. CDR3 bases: TGTGCCTTTCGAGCGGGGGGCGCACCCTACGAGCAGTACTTC. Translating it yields CAFRAGGAPYEQYF.

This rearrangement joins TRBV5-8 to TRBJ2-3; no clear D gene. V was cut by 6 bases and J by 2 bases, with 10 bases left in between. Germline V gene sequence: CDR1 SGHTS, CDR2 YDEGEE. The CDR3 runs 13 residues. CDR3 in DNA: TGTGCCAGCACCTCGGTCGCCACAGATACGCAGTATTTT. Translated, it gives CASTSVATDTQYF.

The CDR3 protein is CASSHTGTGRTDTQYF. The CDR3 nucleotides are TGCGCCAGCAGCCACACCGGGACAGGGCGCACAGATACGCAGTATTTT. The chain links TRBV5-1 to TRBJ2-3; 9 bases fit TRBD1. The CDR3 is 16 residues long. V dropped 4 bases and J dropped 1; count of bases not matched to a gene: 7. Germline assignment: CDR1 SGHRS and CDR2 YFSETQ.

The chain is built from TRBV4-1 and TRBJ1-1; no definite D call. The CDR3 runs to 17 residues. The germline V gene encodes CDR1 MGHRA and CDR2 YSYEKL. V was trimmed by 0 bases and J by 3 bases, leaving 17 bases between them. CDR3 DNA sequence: TGCGCCAGCAGCCAAGATATGGGAGGAGTTGGGGACACTGAAGCTTTCTTT. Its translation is CASSQDMGGVGDTEAFF.

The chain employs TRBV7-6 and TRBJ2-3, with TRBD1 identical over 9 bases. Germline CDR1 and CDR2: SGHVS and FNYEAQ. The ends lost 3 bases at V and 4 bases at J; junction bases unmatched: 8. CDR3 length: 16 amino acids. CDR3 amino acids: CASSFTPGQGSDTQYF. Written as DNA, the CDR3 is TGTGCCAGCAGCTTCACTCCGGGACAGGGCTCAGATACGCAGTATTTT.

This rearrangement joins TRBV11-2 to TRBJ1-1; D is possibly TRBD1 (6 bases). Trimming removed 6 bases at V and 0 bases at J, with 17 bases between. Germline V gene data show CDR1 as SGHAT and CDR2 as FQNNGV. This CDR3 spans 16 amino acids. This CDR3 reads CASSPNLQGLNTEAFF. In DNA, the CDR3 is TGTGCCAGCAGTCCTAACCTCCAGGGGCTGAACACTGAAGCTTTCTTT. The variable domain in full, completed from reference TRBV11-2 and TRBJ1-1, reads EAGVAQSPRYKIIEKRQSVAFWCNPISGHATLYWYQQILGQGPKLLIQFQNNGVVDDSQLPKDRFSAERLKGVDSTLKIQPAKLEDSAVYLCASSPNLQGLNTEAFFGQGTRLTVV.